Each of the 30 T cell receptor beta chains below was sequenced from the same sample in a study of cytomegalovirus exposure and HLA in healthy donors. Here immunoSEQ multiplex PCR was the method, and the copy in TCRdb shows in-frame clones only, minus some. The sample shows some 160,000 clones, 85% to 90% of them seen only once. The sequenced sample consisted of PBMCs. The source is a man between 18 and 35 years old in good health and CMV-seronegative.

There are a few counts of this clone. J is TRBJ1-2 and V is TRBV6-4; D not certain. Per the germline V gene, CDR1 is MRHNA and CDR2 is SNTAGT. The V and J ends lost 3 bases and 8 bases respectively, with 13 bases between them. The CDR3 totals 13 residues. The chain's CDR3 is CASSEARGSGYTF. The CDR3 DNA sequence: TGTGCCAGCAGTGAAGCGCGGGGTAGCGGCTACACCTTC.

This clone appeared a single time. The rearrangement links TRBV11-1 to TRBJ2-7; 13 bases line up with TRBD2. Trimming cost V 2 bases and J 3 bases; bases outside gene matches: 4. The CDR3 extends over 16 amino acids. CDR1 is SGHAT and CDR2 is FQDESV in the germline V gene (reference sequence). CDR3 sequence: CASSLTGTSGIYEQYF. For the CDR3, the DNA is TGTGCCAGCAGCTTAACGGGGACTAGCGGGATCTACGAGCAGTACTTC.

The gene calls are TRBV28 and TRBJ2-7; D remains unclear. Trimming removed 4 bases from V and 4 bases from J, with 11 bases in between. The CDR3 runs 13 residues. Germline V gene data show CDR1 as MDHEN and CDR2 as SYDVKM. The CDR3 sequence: CASSSDFRYEQYV. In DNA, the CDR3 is TGTGCCAGCAGTTCCGACTTTCGTTACGAGCAGTACGTC.

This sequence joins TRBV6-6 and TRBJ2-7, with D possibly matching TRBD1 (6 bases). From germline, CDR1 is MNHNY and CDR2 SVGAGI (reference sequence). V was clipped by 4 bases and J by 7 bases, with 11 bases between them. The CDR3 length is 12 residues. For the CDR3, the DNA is TGTGCCAGCAGTTTGGGGGCGCGGGAGCAGTACGTC. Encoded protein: CASSLGAREQYV.

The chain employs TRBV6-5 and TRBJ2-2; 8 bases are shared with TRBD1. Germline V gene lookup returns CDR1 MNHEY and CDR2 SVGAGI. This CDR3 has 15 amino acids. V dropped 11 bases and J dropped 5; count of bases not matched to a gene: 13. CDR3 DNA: TGTGCCGCCAAACCAGGGGGCCTTTCGACCGGGGAGCTGTTTTTT. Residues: CAAKPGGLSTGELFF.

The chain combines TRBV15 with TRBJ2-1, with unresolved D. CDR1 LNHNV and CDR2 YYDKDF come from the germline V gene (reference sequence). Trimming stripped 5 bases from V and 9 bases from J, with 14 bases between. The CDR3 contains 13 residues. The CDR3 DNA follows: TGTGCCACCAGCGAGCAGAGGCCCGCTGAGCAGTTCTTC. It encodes CATSEQRPAEQFF.

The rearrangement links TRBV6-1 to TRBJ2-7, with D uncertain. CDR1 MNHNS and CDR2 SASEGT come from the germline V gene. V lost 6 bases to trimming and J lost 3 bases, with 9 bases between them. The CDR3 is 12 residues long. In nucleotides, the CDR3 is TGTGCCAGCAGCCAACGGAGCTACGAGCAGTACGTC. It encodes CASSQRSYEQYV.

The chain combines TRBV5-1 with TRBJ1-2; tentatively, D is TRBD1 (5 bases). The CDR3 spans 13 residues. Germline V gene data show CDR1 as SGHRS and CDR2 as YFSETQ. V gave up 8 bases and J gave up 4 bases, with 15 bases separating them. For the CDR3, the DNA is TGCGCCAGTGGCACCGACAGAGTCTATGGCTACACCTTC. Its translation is CASGTDRVYGYTF.

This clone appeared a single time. CDR3: CASSLIPWGVSRYEQYF. CDR3 coding DNA: TGTGCCAGCAGTTTGATTCCCTGGGGGGTAAGCAGGTACGAGCAGTACTTC. The chain is built from TRBV27 and TRBJ2-7; possibly TRBD2 for D (6 bases). Trimming pared 3 bases from V and 4 bases from J, leaving 22 bases between. Germline values: CDR1 MNHEY, CDR2 SMNVEV (reference sequence). This CDR3 has 17 amino acids.

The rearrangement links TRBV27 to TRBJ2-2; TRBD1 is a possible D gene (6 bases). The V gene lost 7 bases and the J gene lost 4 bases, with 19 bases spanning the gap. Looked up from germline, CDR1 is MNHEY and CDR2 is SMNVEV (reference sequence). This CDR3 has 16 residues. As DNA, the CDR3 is TGTGCCAGCAAGCCGGGGAACTTAGGGGGCACCGGGGAGCTGTTTTTT. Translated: CASKPGNLGGTGELFF.

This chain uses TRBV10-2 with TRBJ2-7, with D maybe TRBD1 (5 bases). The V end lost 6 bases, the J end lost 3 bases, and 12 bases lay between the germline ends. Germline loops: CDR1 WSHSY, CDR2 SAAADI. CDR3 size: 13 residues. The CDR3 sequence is CASSLGAGYEQYF. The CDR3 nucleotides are TGCGCCAGCAGCCTTGGGGCAGGCTACGAGCAGTACTTC.

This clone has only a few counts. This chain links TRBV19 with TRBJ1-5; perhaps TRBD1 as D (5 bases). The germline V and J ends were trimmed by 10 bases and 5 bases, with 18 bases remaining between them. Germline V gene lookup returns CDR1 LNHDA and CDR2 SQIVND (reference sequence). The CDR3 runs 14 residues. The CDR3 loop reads CATYDNRPHQPQHF. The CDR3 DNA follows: TGTGCCACCTATGACAACAGGCCACATCAGCCCCAGCATTTT. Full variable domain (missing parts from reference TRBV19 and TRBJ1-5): DGGITQSPKYLFRKEGQNVTLSCEQNLNHDAMYWYRQDPGQGLRLIYYSQIVNDFQKGDIAEGYSVSREKKESFPLTVTSAQKNPTAFYLCATYDNRPHQPQHFGDGTRLSIL.

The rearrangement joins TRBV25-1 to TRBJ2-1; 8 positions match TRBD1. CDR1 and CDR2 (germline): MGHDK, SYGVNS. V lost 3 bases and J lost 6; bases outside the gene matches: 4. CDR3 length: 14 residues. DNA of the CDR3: TGTGCCAGCAGTGAGACAGGGGCAATCAATGAGCAGTTCTTC. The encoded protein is CASSETGAINEQFF.

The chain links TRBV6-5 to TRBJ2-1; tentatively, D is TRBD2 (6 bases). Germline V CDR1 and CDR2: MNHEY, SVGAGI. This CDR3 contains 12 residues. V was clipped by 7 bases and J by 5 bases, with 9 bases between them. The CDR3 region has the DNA TGTGCCAGCACCGGGACTGACAATGAGCAGTTCTTC. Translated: CASTGTDNEQFF.

The DNA of the CDR3 is TGTGCCAGCAGGGTCGGACAGGGCGGTACCCTCCACTTT. Amino acid sequence: CASRVGQGGTLHF. The chain links TRBV28 to TRBJ1-6, with 8 bases identical to TRBD1. The CDR3 runs to 13 residues. The germline gives CDR1 MDHEN, CDR2 SYDVKM. V lost 6 bases, J lost 14 bases, and 9 bases stayed unmatched.

CDR3 nucleotide sequence: TGCGCCAGCAGTGAGTCGAGAGGGTCCCATCATGGCTACACCTTC. Protein sequence: CASSESRGSHHGYTF. The chain uses TRBV10-1 and TRBJ1-2; no clear D gene. V lost 0 bases, J lost 6 bases, and 14 bases lay in between. CDR1 is WNHNN, CDR2 SYGVQD, per germline (reference sequence). This CDR3 has 15 residues.

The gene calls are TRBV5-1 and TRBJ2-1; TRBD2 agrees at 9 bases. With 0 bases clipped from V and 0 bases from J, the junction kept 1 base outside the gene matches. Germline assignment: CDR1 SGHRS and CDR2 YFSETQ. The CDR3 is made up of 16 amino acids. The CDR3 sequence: CASSLGAGGSYNEQFF. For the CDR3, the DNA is TGCGCCAGCAGCTTGGGAGCGGGGGGCTCCTACAATGAGCAGTTCTTC.

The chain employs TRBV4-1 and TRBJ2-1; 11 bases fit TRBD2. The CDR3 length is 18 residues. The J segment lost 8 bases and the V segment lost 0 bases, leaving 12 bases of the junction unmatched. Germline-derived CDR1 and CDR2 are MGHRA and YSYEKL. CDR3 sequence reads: CASSQELNPGLAAHEQFF. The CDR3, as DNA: TGCGCCAGCAGCCAAGAACTTAATCCGGGACTAGCGGCACATGAGCAGTTCTTC.

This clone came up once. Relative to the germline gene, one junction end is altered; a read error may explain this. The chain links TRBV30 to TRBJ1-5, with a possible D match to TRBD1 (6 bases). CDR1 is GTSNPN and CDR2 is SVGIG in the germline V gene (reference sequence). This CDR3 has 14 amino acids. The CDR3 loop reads CAWNTGTSNQPQHF. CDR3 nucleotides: TGTGCCTGGAATACAGGGACGAGCAACCAGCCCCAGCATTTT.

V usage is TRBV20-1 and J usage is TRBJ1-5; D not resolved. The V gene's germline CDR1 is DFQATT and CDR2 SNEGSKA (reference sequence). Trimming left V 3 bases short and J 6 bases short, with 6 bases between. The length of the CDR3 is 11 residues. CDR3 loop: CSASRGQPQHF. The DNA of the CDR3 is TGCAGTGCTAGTCGCGGTCAGCCCCAGCATTTT.

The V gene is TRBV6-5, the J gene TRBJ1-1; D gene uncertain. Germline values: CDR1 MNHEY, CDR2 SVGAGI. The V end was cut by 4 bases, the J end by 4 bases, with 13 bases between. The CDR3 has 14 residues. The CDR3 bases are TGTGCCAGCAGTTGGACGGGGAGAAGCACTGAAGCTTTCTTT. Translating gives CASSWTGRSTEAFF.

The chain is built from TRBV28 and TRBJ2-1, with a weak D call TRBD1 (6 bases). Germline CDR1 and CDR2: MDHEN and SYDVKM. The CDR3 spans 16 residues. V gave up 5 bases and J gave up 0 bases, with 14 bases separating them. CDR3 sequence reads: CASSLDRLSSYNEQFF. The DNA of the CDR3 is TGTGCCAGCAGTCTGGACAGACTTAGCTCCTACAATGAGCAGTTCTTC.

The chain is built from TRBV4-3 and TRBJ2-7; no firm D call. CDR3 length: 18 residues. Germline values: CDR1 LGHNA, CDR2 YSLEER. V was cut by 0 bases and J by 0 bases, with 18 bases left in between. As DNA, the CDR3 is TGCGCCAGCAGCCAAGATACCACCCTAGGCACGGTCTCCTACGAGCAGTACTTC. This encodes CASSQDTTLGTVSYEQYF.

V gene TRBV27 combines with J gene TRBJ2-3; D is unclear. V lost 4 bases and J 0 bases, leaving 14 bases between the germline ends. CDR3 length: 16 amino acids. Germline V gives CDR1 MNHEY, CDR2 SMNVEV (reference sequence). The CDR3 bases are TGTGCCAGCAGTTCACCCTTACACAGTAGCACAGATACGCAGTATTTT. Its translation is CASSSPLHSSTDTQYF.

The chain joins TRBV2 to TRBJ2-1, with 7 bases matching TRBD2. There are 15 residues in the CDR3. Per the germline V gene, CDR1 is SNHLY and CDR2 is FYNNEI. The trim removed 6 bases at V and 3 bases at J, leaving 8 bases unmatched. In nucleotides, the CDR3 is TGTGCCAGCAGGACCTGGGGGGGAGGCTACAATGAGCAGTTCTTC. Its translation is CASRTWGGGYNEQFF.

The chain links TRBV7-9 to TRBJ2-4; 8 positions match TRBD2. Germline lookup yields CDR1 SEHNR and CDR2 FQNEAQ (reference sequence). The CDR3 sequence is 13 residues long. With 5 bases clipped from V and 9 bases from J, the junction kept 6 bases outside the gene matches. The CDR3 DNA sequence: TGTGCCAGCAGCCGGGAGGGTAGCATCATTCAGTACTTC. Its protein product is CASSREGSIIQYF. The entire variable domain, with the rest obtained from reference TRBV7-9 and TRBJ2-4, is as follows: DTGVSQNPRHKITKRGQNVTFRCDPISEHNRLYWYRQTLGQGPEFLTYFQNEAQLEKSRLLSDRFSAERPKGSFSTLEIQRTEQGDSAMYLCASSREGSIIQYFGAGTRLSVL.

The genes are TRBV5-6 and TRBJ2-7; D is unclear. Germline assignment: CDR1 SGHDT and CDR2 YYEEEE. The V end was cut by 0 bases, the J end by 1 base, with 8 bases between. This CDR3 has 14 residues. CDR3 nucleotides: TGTGCCAGCAGCTTGGGGTCTCTATCCTACGAGCAGTACTTC. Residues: CASSLGSLSYEQYF.

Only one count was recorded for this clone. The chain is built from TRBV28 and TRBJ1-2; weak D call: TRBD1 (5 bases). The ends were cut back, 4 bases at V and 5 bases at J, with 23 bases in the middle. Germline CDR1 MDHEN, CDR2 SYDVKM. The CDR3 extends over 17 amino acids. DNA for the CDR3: TGTGCCAGCAGTTCCTCAGGTTTCGATCCGGGGGGGTATGGCTACACCTTC. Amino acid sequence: CASSSSGFDPGGYGYTF.

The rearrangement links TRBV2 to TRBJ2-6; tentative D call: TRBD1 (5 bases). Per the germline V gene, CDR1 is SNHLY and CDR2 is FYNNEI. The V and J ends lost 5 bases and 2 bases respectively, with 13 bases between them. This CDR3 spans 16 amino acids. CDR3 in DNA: TGTGCCAGCAGTTCCAGGGTTGCACCTGGGGCCAACGTCCTGACTTTC. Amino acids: CASSSRVAPGANVLTF.

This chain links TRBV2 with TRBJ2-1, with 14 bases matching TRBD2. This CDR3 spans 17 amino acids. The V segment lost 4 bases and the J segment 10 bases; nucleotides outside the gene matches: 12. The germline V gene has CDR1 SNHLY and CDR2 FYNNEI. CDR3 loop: CASSVKPWTSGGLEQFF. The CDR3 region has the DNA TGTGCCAGCAGTGTAAAACCTTGGACTAGCGGGGGGTTAGAGCAGTTCTTC. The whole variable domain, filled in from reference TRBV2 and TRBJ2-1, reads EPEVTQTPSHQVTQMGQEVILRCVPISNHLYFYWYRQILGQKVEFLVSFYNNEISEKSEIFDDQFSVERPDGSNFTLKIRSTKLEDSAMYFCASSVKPWTSGGLEQFFGPGTRLTVL.